This T cell receptor beta chain was recovered during a study of cytomegalovirus exposure and HLA in healthy donors. Study conclusions and caveats: Highly shared sequence variants in one cluster were likely a sequencing artifact. Productive rates of about 87% or about 30% were seen for most TCR beta V segments in an earlier analysis. Among CMV-associated TCR beta chains, most appeared HLA-restricted in a later analysis.

Germline V lookup: CDR1 LNHNV, CDR2 YYDKDF (reference sequence). Trimming took off 8 bases at V and 0 bases at J, with 11 bases between the two ends. The CDR3 totals 15 residues. The PCR had 60 Vbeta and 13 Jbeta primers. This table comes from immunoSEQ multiplex PCR, and its TCRdb copy is limited to in-frame clones, with some not included. The sample contains more than 150,000 clones, 65% to 85% of which appear only once. As regards this clone: Its antigen is unknown.

The sequenced material came from PBMCs. This sequence was found in a girl between 5 and 17 years old in good health and CMV-seropositive. The chain joins TRBV15 to TRBJ2-6; possibly TRBD1 for D (6 bases). CDR3 DNA sequence: TGTGCCACCTCCCCGGACAGCTCTGGGGCCAACGTCCTGACTTTC. It codes for CATSPDSSGANVLTF.